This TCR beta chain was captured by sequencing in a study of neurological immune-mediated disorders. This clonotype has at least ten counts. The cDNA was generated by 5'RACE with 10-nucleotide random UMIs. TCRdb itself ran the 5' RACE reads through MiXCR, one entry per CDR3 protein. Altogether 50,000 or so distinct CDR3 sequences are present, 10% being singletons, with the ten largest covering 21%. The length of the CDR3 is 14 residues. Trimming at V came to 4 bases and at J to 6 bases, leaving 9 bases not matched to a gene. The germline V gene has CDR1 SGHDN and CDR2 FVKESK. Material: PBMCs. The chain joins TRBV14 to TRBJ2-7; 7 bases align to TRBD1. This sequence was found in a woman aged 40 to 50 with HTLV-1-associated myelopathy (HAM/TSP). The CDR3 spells CASSLRVGGSEQYF. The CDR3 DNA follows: TGTGCCAGCAGCCTCCGAGTAGGGGGCTCCGAGCAGTACTTC.